These 23 T cell receptor beta chains were all obtained from the same sample, sequenced in a study of siplizumab effects on memory and regulatory T cells. Produced via immunoSEQ multiplex PCR; TCRdb's table is partial and in-frame only. This table has 120,000 or so clones, roughly 92% appearing once. Input material: CD4+ T cells sorted from blood. Receptors were obtained from a human donor in good health.

The chain is built from TRBV2 and TRBJ1-5; 9 bases fit TRBD1. Trimming removed 0 bases from V and 8 bases from J; junction bases left unmatched: 5. This CDR3 has 15 amino acids. Germline assignment: CDR1 SNHLY and CDR2 FYNNEI. The CDR3 DNA reads TGTGCCAGCAGTGAAGCGGGGACAGGGACTAAGCCCCAGCATTTT. Protein: CASSEAGTGTKPQHF. The whole variable domain, filled in from reference TRBV2 and TRBJ1-5, reads EPEVTQTPSHQVTQMGQEVILRCVPISNHLYFYWYRQILGQKVEFLVSFYNNEISEKSEIFDDQFSVERPDGSNFTLKIRSTKLEDSAMYFCASSEAGTGTKPQHFGDGTRLSIL.

The chain links TRBV7-6 to TRBJ2-1; unclear D gene. Germline CDR1 SGHVS, CDR2 FNYEAQ. The CDR3 totals 12 residues. Trimming left V 5 bases short and J 4 bases short, with 6 bases between. CDR3 sequence reads: CASSQQYNEQFF. In nucleotides, the CDR3 is TGTGCCAGCAGCCAACAGTACAATGAGCAGTTCTTC.

V gene TRBV5-5 combines with J gene TRBJ2-1; D call uncertain. CDR1 and CDR2 from the germline V gene are SGHKS and YYEKEE (reference sequence). This CDR3 comprises 13 residues. Deletions cut 0 bases from V and 5 bases from J, with 6 bases between. The chain's CDR3 is CASSLGRNNEQFF. The CDR3, as DNA: TGTGCCAGCAGCTTGGGACGGAACAATGAGCAGTTCTTC.

On this clone: The junction differs from germline at one of its ends, possibly a read error. The chain combines TRBV19 with TRBJ1-2; the match to TRBD1 covers 9 bases. The CDR3 loop spans 16 amino acids. The germline CDR1 and CDR2 sequences are LNHDA and SQIVND (reference sequence). This chain's CDR3 is CASSIGQGNVNYGYTF. Written as DNA, the CDR3 is TGTGCCAGTAGCATAGGACAGGGGAACGTTAACTATGGCTACACCTTC.

The genes are TRBV12-5 and TRBJ1-1; D unclear. This CDR3 comprises 17 residues. V gave up 1 base and J gave up 6 bases, with 21 bases separating them. Germline CDR1 reads LGHNT; CDR2 reads FRNRAP. The CDR3: CASGLAQTLAQDAEAFF. Written as DNA, the CDR3 is TGTGCTAGTGGTTTGGCCCAAACCCTCGCCCAGGACGCTGAAGCTTTCTTT.

This chain connects TRBV25-1 to TRBJ2-5; 8 bases map to TRBD2. The CDR3 is made up of 16 amino acids. Germline CDR1 reads MGHDK; CDR2 reads SYGVNS. V trimming: 2 bases; J trimming: 1 base; junction bases outside the gene matches: 6. The CDR3 sequence: CASSEISGLAQETQYF. The CDR3 region has the DNA TGTGCCAGCAGTGAAATCTCCGGACTAGCCCAAGAGACCCAGTACTTC.

The gene calls are TRBV7-9 and TRBJ2-7; the D gene is possibly TRBD1 (5 bases). Germline lookup yields CDR1 SEHNR and CDR2 FQNEAQ (reference sequence). V lost 1 base and J 3 bases, leaving 10 bases between the germline ends. The CDR3 runs to 14 residues. The CDR3 region is CASSLDTGYYEQYF. Here the CDR3 DNA reads TGTGCCAGCAGCTTAGACACAGGCTACTACGAGCAGTACTTC.

The V and J genes are TRBV27 and TRBJ2-7, with 9 bases aligning to TRBD1. The trim removed 3 bases at V and 4 bases at J, leaving 7 bases unmatched. In germline, CDR1 is MNHEY, CDR2 SMNVEV (reference sequence). The CDR3 spans 15 residues. CDR3 DNA sequence: TGTGCCAGCAGTTTTCTGGGGACAGGGCAGTACGAGCAGTACTTC. Protein: CASSFLGTGQYEQYF.

This chain's CDR3 is CASSLIRGAYNSPLHF. The CDR3 DNA sequence: TGTGCCAGCAGTTTGATTAGGGGGGCCTATAATTCACCCCTCCACTTT. V and J are TRBV27 and TRBJ1-6; perhaps TRBD1 as D (6 bases). Trimming removed 3 bases at V and 2 bases at J, with 11 bases between. CDR3 length: 16 residues. Germline V gene data show CDR1 as MNHEY and CDR2 as SMNVEV (reference sequence).

The chain combines TRBV5-6 with TRBJ1-2; unclear D gene. Germline V lookup: CDR1 SGHDT, CDR2 YYEEEE. There are 13 residues in the CDR3. Trimming took off 1 base at V and 8 bases at J, with 12 bases between the two ends. The chain's CDR3 is CASSLSITSGYTF. The CDR3 nucleotides read TGTGCCAGCAGCTTGTCGATAACTAGCGGCTACACCTTC.

The V call is TRBV11-2, the J call TRBJ2-5; D may be TRBD2 (5 bases). Gene TRBJ2-7 matches the end of the DNA better, so the J call may be wrong. Germline V gives CDR1 SGHAT, CDR2 FQNNGV. The CDR3 has 14 amino acids. The CDR3: CASSTGKGLYEQYF. CDR3 DNA: TGTGCCAGCAGCACCGGGAAAGGGCTCTACGAGCAGTACTTC.

The V call is TRBV19, the J call TRBJ2-5; possibly TRBD1 for D (6 bases). Germline V gives CDR1 LNHDA, CDR2 SQIVND (reference sequence). The V end lost 6 bases, the J end lost 5 bases, and 16 bases lay between the germline ends. The CDR3 sequence is 14 residues long. As DNA, the CDR3 is TGTGCCAGTAGATCCGGACAGCCGGGGGAGACCCAGTACTTC. It is translated as CASRSGQPGETQYF.

J is TRBJ2-7 and V is TRBV27; TRBD1 aligns across 8 bases. CDR1 and CDR2 (germline): MNHEY, SMNVEV (reference sequence). The CDR3 has 13 residues. J gave up 6 bases and V 5 bases, and 6 bases lay outside the gene matches. This CDR3 is CASSGGTGLEQYF. The DNA of the CDR3 is TGTGCCAGCAGTGGGGGGACAGGCCTCGAGCAGTACTTC.

The chain's CDR3 is CSGPKRERADTQYF. CDR3 coding DNA: TGCAGCGGCCCCAAGCGGGAGCGGGCAGATACGCAGTATTTT. The V gene is TRBV29-1, the J gene TRBJ2-3; 8 bases align to TRBD2. Trimming took 7 bases from V and 4 from J; bases not matched to a gene: 10. Germline V gives CDR1 SQVTM, CDR2 ANQGSEA. The length of the CDR3 is 14 residues.

The CDR3 DNA reads TGTGCCAGCAGTGAGGGACAGGTGTGGGGCTACACCTTC. It yields the protein CASSEGQVWGYTF. This chain uses TRBV2 with TRBJ1-2, with TRBD1 matching 8 bases. CDR3 length: 13 residues. J was trimmed by 8 bases and V by 3 bases; bases with no gene match: 5. Germline CDR1 reads SNHLY; CDR2 reads FYNNEI.

The genes are TRBV15 and TRBJ2-5; D is ambiguous. The J call is uncertain, as TRBJ2-7 better fits the DNA end. The germline V gene encodes CDR1 LNHNV and CDR2 YYDKDF (reference sequence). The CDR3 length is 13 residues. CDR3 nucleotide sequence: TGTGCCACCAGCAGAGAGTTATCCTACGAGCAGTACTTC. Translating gives CATSRELSYEQYF.

The V call is TRBV9, the J call TRBJ2-2, with D possibly TRBD2 on 6 matching bases. Trimming shortened V by 0 bases and J by 3 bases, and 12 bases separated the two germline ends. CDR1 and CDR2 (germline): SGDLS, YYNGEE. The CDR3 runs 16 residues. In nucleotides, the CDR3 is TGTGCCAGCAGCGTAGTTGGGGGGTTGGACACCGGGGAGCTGTTTTTT. This codes for CASSVVGGLDTGELFF. The variable domain in full, with the rest retrieved from reference TRBV9 and TRBJ2-2, is DSGVTQTPKHLITATGQRVTLRCSPRSGDLSVYWYQQSLDQGLQFLIQYYNGEERAKGNILERFSAQQFPDLHSELNLSSLELGDSALYFCASSVVGGLDTGELFFGEGSRLTVL.

In DNA, the CDR3 is TGCGCCAGCAGCTTTTCCAGGGGAGGGGACGAGCAGTACTTC. Translation gives CASSFSRGGDEQYF. V usage is TRBV5-1 and J usage is TRBJ2-7, with D maybe TRBD2 (7 bases). The germline gives CDR1 SGHRS, CDR2 YFSETQ. Deletions cut 2 bases from V and 5 bases from J, with 14 bases between. The CDR3 consists of 14 residues.

J is TRBJ2-2 and V is TRBV29-1, with TRBD1 as a possible D gene (5 bases). V was trimmed by 6 bases and J by 0 bases, leaving 26 bases between them. The germline V gene encodes CDR1 SQVTM and CDR2 ANQGSEA. This CDR3 has 19 residues. The CDR3 protein is CSVLRQFGSDFANTGELFF. The CDR3 DNA reads as TGCAGCGTCCTAAGACAGTTCGGTTCTGACTTCGCGAACACCGGGGAGCTGTTTTTT.

The CDR3 region has the DNA TGTGCCAGCAGCCAAGGGACAGGGCTGGGCGGGGAGACCCAGTACTTC. Translation gives CASSQGTGLGGETQYF. The chain has TRBV5-4 and TRBJ2-5; 9 bases agree with TRBD1. Trimming removed 4 bases from V and 5 bases from J; junction bases left unmatched: 12. This CDR3 region has 16 residues. Per germline, CDR1 SGHNT and CDR2 YYREEE (reference sequence).

The chain joins TRBV2 to TRBJ2-3; D might be TRBD1 or TRBD2, each matching 5 bases. The V end lost 5 bases, the J end lost 6 bases, and 9 bases lay between the germline ends. There are 12 residues in the CDR3. Germline assignment: CDR1 SNHLY and CDR2 FYNNEI. CDR3 protein: CASSSGADTQYF. The DNA for the CDR3 is TGTGCCAGCAGTTCCGGGGCGGATACGCAGTATTTT.

The chain has TRBV15 and TRBJ1-5, with D unclear. CDR1 is LNHNV, CDR2 YYDKDF, per germline (reference sequence). Trimming shortened V by 0 bases and J by 5 bases, and 11 bases separated the two germline ends. This CDR3 spans 15 amino acids. Written as DNA, the CDR3 is TGTGCCACCAGCAGAGATGCGATGGGCGATCAGCCCCAGCATTTT. This sequence encodes CATSRDAMGDQPQHF.

V usage is TRBV6-1 and J usage is TRBJ1-1; the match to TRBD1 covers 8 bases. CDR1 and CDR2 from the germline V gene are MNHNS and SASEGT. The ends lost 4 bases at V and 4 bases at J; junction bases unmatched: 5. CDR3 length equals 14 residues. The CDR3 nucleotides are TGTGCCAGCAGTGGGACAGGGCCTTTCACTGAAGCTTTCTTT. Its translation: CASSGTGPFTEAFF.